This T cell receptor beta chain was identified during a study of neurological immune-mediated disorders. Findings and limits, study-wide: Among expanded clones, no CDR3 amino acid sequences were shared across subjects, a pattern suggesting private repertoires in all groups.

The sorted libraries drew on about a million T cells that were CD4+ or CD8+. The CDR3 is made up of 15 amino acids. Trimming shortened V by 1 base and J by 10 bases, and 16 bases separated the two germline ends. It was by 5'RACE with 10-nucleotide random UMIs that the cDNA was made. Per sequencing run, 15-18 subjects together gave over 200 million TCR-beta sequences. One entry per CDR3 protein results from TCRdb running MiXCR on the 5' RACE reads. The profile shows tens of thousands of distinct CDR3 sequences, 4% of them singletons. In its sample, this clonotype was seen many times. As yet, its antigen is unknown.

The chain employs TRBV12-3 or TRBV12-4 and TRBJ1-4, with D possibly TRBD1 on 5 matching bases. Sequencing was carried out using CD4+ T cells from blood. The sequence was collected from a woman aged 35 to 49 with multiple sclerosis. The CDR3 region is CASSLGGIRPLKLFF. The CDR3 coding sequence is TGTGCCAGCAGTTTAGGGGGGATAAGACCCCTAAAACTGTTTTTT.